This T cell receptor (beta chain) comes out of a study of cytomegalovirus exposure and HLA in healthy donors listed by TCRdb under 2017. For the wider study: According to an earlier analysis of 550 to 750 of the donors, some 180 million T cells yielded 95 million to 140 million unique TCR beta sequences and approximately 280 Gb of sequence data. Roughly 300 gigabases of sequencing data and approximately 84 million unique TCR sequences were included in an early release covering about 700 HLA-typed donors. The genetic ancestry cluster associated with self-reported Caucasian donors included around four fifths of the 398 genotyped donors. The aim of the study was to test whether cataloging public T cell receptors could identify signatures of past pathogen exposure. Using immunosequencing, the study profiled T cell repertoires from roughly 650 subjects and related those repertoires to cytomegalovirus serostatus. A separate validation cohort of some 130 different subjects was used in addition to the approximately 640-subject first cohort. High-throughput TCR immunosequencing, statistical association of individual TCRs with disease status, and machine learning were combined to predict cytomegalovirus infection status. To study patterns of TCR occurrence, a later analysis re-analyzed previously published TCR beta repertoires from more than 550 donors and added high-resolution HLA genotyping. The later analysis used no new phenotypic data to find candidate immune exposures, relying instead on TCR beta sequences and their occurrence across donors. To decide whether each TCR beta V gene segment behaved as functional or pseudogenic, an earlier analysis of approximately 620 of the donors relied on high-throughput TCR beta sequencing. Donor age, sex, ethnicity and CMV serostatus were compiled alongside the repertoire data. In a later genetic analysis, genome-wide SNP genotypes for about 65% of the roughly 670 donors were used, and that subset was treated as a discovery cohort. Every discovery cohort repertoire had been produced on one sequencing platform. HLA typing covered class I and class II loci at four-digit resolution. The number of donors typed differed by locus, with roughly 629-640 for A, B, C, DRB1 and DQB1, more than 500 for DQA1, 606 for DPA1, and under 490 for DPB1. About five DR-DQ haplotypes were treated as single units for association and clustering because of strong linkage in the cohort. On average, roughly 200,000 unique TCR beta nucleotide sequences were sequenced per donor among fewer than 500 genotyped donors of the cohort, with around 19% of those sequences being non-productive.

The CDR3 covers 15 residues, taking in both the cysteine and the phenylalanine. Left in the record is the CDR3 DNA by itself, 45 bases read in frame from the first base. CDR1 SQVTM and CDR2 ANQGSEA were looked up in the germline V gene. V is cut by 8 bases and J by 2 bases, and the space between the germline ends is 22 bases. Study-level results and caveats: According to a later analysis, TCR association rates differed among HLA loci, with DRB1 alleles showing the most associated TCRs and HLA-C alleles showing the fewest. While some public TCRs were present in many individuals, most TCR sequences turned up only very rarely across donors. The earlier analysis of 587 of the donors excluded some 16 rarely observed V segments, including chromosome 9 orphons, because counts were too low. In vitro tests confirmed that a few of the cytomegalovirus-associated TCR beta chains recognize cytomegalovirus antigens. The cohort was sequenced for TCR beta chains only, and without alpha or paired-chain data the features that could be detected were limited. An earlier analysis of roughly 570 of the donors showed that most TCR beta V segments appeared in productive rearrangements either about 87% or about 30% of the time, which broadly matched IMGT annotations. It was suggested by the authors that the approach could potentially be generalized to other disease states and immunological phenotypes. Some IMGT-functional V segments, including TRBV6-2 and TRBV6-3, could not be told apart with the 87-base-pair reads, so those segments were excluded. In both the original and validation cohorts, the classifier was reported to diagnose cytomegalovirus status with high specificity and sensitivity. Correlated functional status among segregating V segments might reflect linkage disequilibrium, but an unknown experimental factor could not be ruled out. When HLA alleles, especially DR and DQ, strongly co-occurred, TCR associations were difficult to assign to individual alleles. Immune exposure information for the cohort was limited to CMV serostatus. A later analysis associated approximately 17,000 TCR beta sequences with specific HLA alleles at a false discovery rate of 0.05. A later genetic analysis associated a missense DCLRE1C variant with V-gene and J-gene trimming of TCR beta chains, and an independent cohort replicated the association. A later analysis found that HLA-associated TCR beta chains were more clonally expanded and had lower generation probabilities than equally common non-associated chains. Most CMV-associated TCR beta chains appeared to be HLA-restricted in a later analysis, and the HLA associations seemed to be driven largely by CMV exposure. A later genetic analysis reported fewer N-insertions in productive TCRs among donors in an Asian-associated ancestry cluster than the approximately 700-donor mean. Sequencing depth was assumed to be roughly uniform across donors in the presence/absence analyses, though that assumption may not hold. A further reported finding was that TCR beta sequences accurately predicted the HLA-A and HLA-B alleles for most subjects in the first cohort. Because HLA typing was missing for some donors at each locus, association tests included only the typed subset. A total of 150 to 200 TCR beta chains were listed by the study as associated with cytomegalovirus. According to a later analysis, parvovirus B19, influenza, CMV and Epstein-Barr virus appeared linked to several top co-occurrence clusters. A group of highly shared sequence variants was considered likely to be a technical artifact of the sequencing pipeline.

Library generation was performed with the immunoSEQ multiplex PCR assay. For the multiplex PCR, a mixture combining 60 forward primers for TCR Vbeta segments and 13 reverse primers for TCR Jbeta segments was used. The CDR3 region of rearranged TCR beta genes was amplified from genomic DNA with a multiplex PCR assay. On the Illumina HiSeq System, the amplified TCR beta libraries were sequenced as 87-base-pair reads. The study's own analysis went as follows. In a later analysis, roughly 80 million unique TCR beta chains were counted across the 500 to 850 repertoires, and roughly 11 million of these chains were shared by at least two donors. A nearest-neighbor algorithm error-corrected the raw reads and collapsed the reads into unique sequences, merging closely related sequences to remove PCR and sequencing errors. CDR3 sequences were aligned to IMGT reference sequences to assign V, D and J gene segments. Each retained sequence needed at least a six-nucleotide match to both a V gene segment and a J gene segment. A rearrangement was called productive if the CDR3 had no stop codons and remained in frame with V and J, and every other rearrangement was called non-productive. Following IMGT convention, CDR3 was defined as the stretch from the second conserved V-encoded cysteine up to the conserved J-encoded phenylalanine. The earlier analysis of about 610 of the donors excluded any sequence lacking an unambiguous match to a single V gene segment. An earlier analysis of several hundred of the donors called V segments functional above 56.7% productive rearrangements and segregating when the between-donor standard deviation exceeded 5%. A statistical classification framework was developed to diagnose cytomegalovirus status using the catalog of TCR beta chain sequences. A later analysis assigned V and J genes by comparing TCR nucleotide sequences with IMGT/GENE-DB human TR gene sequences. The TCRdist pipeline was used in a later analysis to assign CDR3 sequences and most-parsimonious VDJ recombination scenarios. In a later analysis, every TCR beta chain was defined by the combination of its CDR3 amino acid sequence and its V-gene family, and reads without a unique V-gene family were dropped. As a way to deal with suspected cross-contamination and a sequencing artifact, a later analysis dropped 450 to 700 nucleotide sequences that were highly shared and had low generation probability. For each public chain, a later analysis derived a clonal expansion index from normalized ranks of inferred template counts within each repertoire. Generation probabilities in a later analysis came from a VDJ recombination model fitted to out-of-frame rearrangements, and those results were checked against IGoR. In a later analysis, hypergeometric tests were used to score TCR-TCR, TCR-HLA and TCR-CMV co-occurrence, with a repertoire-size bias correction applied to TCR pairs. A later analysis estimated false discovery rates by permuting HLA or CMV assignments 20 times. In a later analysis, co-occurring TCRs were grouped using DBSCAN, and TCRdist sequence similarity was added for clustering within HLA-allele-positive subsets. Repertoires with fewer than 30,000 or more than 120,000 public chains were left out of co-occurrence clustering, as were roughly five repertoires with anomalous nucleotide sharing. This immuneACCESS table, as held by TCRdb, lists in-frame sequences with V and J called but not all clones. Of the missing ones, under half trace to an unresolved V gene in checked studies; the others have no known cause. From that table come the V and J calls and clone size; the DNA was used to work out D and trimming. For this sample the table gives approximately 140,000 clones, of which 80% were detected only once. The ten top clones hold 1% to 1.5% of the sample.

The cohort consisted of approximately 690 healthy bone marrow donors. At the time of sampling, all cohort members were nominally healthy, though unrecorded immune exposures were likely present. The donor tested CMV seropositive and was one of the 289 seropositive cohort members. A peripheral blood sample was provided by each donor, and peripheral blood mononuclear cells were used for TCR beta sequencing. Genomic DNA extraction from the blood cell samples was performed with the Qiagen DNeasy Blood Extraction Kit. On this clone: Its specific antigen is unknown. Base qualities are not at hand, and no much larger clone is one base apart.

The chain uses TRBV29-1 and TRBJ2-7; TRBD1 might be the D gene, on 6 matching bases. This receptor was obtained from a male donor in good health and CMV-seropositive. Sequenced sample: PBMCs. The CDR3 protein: CSTFSGEQETYEQYF. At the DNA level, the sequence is TGCAGCACATTCTCAGGGGAGCAGGAGACCTACGAGCAGTACTTC.